These 10 T cell receptor beta chains originate from one sample sequenced in a study of identical twins. TCRdb recomputed calls from the 5' RACE reads with MiXCR, one row per CDR3 protein. The sample consists of approximately 350,000 distinct CDR3 sequences, about 12% of them appearing once. This same sample was also part of a study on yellow fever vaccine responses in identical twins.

The sample consisted of CD8+ T cells sorted from blood. Receptors were obtained from a woman younger than 35 in good health.

This clonotype was seen ten or more times. This chain joins TRBV24-1 and TRBJ2-1; TRBD2 might be the D (6 bases). This CDR3 has 13 amino acids. V was clipped by 5 bases and J by 9 bases, with 13 bases between them. Germline-derived CDR1 and CDR2 are KGHDR and SFDVKD. CDR3 sequence (DNA): TGTGCCACCAGTGGCACTAGCTTTAGTGAGCAGTTCTTC. It is translated as CATSGTSFSEQFF.

This clonotype was seen a few times. The chain joins TRBV7-9 to TRBJ2-2; TRBD2 is a possible D gene (6 bases). Germline assignment: CDR1 SEHNR and CDR2 FQNEAQ (reference sequence). This CDR3 comprises 15 residues. Trimming cost V 5 bases and J 1 base, with 11 bases left between them. CDR3 region: CASSGSGVNTGELFF. Here the CDR3 DNA reads TGTGCCAGCAGCGGTAGCGGAGTGAACACCGGGGAGCTGTTTTTT.

This clonotype was seen more than once but under ten times. The gene calls are TRBV7-9 and TRBJ1-4; D is undetermined. This CDR3 comprises 11 residues. Per the germline V gene, CDR1 is SEHNR and CDR2 is FQNEAQ (reference sequence). Trimming cost V 5 bases and J 6 bases, with 4 bases left between them. The DNA for the CDR3 is TGTGCCAGCAGCAAGGATGAAAAACTGTTTTTT. It yields the protein CASSKDEKLFF.

This clonotype was counted a few times. The chain combines TRBV4-1 with TRBJ2-1, with a weak D call TRBD1 (5 bases). The CDR3 spans 15 residues. With 0 bases removed from V and 5 bases from J, the gap between germline ends came to 11 bases. The germline gives CDR1 MGHRA, CDR2 YSYEKL. CDR3 loop: CASSQDWGRDNEQFF. The DNA for the CDR3 is TGCGCCAGCAGCCAAGACTGGGGCAGAGACAATGAGCAGTTCTTC.

This clonotype came up a few times. The chain couples TRBV7-9 to TRBJ2-1; D unclear. Trimming removed 3 bases from V and 8 bases from J, with 8 bases in between. Germline V gene data show CDR1 as SEHNR and CDR2 as FQNEAQ (reference sequence). This CDR3 comprises 12 residues. CDR3 residues: CASSFIFDEQFF. CDR3 nucleotide sequence: TGTGCCAGCAGCTTCATTTTCGATGAGCAGTTCTTC.

The chain combines TRBV12-3 or TRBV12-4 with TRBJ1-1; D possibly corresponds to TRBD1 (5 bases). The CDR3 consists of 15 residues. Deletions cut 6 bases from V and 2 bases from J, with 16 bases between. The CDR3 loop is CASSSDVRANTEAFF. The CDR3 nucleotides are TGTGCCAGCAGCTCTGATGTCAGGGCAAACACTGAAGCTTTCTTT.

The CDR3 loop reads CASSPQGAFNEKLFF. DNA of the CDR3: TGTGCCAGCAGCCCACAGGGGGCCTTCAATGAAAAACTGTTTTTT. The chain employs TRBV13 and TRBJ1-4; 9 nucleotides match TRBD1. The CDR3 extends over 15 amino acids. The germline CDR1 and CDR2 sequences are PRHDT and FYEKMQ (reference sequence). Trimming removed 5 bases from V and 5 bases from J; junction bases left unmatched: 6. The complete variable domain, with remaining parts taken from reference TRBV13 and TRBJ1-4, reads AAGVIQSPRHLIKEKRETATLKCYPIPRHDTVYWYQQGPGQDPQFLISFYEKMQSDKGSIPDRFSAQQFSDYHSELNMSSLELGDSALYFCASSPQGAFNEKLFFGSGTQLSVL.

This clonotype appeared a few times. The chain has TRBV2 and TRBJ2-3, with a weak D call TRBD2 (6 bases). Per germline, CDR1 SNHLY and CDR2 FYNNEI. V dropped 3 bases and J dropped 6 bases, with 13 bases sitting between them. The CDR3 is 14 amino acids. Here the CDR3 reads CASSDRRELDTQYF. CDR3 DNA sequence: TGTGCCAGCAGTGACCGTCGGGAGCTCGATACGCAGTATTTT.

The gene calls are TRBV3-1 and TRBJ2-3; a weak D match, TRBD2 (7 bases). Per the germline V gene, CDR1 is LGHDT and CDR2 is YNNKEL (reference sequence). The CDR3 runs 15 residues. V was pared by 4 bases and J by 3 bases, with 14 bases between. CDR3 bases: TGTGCCAGCAGCCCCGGGGGGCTGGGAACAGATACGCAGTATTTT. Its protein product is CASSPGGLGTDTQYF.

This clonotype was counted ten times or more. The chain joins TRBV5-6 to TRBJ1-1; 7 bases agree with TRBD1. Looked up from germline, CDR1 is SGHDT and CDR2 is YYEEEE. Trimming at V came to 4 bases and at J to 5 bases, leaving 8 bases not matched to a gene. The length of the CDR3 is 14 residues. Here the CDR3 reads CASSGYRGGTEAFF. The DNA of the CDR3 is TGTGCCAGCAGCGGTTACAGGGGTGGAACTGAAGCTTTCTTT.